Presented here are 17 T cell receptor beta chains from one specimen sequenced in a study of technical replicates of blood from a handful of donors. The assay was immunoSEQ multiplex PCR, and TCRdb's table has in-frame clones only and misses some. The data show over 55,000 clones, with almost 98% seen just once and approximately 0.21% held by the top ten. The sample taken for sequencing was T cells isolated from PBMCs. These receptors originate from a human donor in good health.

This chain links TRBV30 with TRBJ2-3, with 9 bases matching TRBD2. This CDR3 is 17 amino acids long. Germline trimming cut 4 bases from V and 1 base from J; bases unmatched to any gene: 12. Germline-derived CDR1 and CDR2 are GTSNPN and SVGIG (reference sequence). The CDR3 DNA follows: TGTGCCTGGATTTTGAAGTCGGCTAGCGGGGGCACAGATACGCAGTATTTT. This encodes CAWILKSASGGTDTQYF. Looking up the rest from reference TRBV30 and TRBJ2-3 gives the full variable domain: SQTIHQWPATLVQPVGSPLSLECTVEGTSNPNLYWYRQAAGRGLQLLFYSVGIGQISSEVPQNLSASRPQDRQFILSSKKLLLSDSGFYLCAWILKSASGGTDTQYFGPGTRLTVL.

Worth noting for this clone: The junction differs from germline at one of its ends, possibly a read error. The chain has TRBV27 and TRBJ2-4; possibly TRBD2 for D (6 bases). The CDR3 sequence is 14 residues long. CDR1 and CDR2 (germline): MNHEY, SMNVEV (reference sequence). CDR3 protein: CASSSAGLEIRMHF. The CDR3 DNA sequence: TGTGCCAGCAGTTCCGCGGGACTCGAAATTAGGATGCACTTC.

In its sample, this clone was seen once. The V and J genes are TRBV7-9 and TRBJ1-6, with D maybe TRBD1 (5 bases). The CDR3 extends over 14 amino acids. Germline V gene sequence: CDR1 SEHNR, CDR2 FQNEAQ (reference sequence). V was pared by 2 bases and J by 7 bases, with 9 bases between. The CDR3 sequence is CASSLSSGNSPLHF. Written as DNA, the CDR3 is TGTGCCAGCAGCTTAAGCTCAGGGAATTCACCCCTCCACTTT.

The chain couples TRBV5-6 to TRBJ2-3, with 13 bases lining up with TRBD2. The CDR3 has 16 amino acids. The germline CDR1 and CDR2 sequences are SGHDT and YYEEEE. V lost 3 bases and J lost 11; bases outside the gene matches: 12. CDR3 loop: CASSSTPTSGGTGQYF. The DNA of the CDR3 is TGTGCCAGCAGCTCCACCCCGACTAGCGGGGGGACGGGGCAGTATTTT.

The chain recombines TRBV9 with TRBJ2-3; 11 bases map to TRBD2. Germline CDR1 is SGDLS and CDR2 is YYNGEE. The length of the CDR3 is 16 residues. V was clipped by 4 bases and J by 5 bases; unmatched bases: 9. CDR3 loop: CASSLRSGGVGDTQYF. In DNA form, the CDR3 reads TGTGCCAGCAGCCTCCGTAGCGGGGGGGTGGGAGATACGCAGTATTTT.

The chain recombines TRBV28 with TRBJ2-1, with 10 bases matching TRBD2. The CDR3 is 17 amino acids. Germline CDR1 MDHEN, CDR2 SYDVKM. V lost 5 bases to trimming and J lost 6 bases; unmatched junction nucleotides: 13. The CDR3 nucleotides read TGTGCCAGCAGTCCAGAAGGTAAAGCGGGAGGGGGCAATGAGCAGTTCTTC. Translated, it gives CASSPEGKAGGGNEQFF.

The CDR3 is CASSPGTGVGEQYF. The CDR3 DNA sequence: TGTGCCAGCAGCCCCGGGACAGGGGTCGGGGAGCAGTACTTC. The chain combines TRBV5-4 with TRBJ2-7; 10 bases map to TRBD1. This CDR3 is built from 14 residues. V lost 4 bases and J lost 7; bases outside the gene matches: 8. Germline CDR1 is SGHNT and CDR2 is YYREEE (reference sequence).

The table lists this clone with a few counts. This chain uses TRBV2 with TRBJ2-7; D call uncertain. The CDR3 covers 13 residues. CDR1 SNHLY and CDR2 FYNNEI come from the germline V gene. V lost 3 bases and J lost 6, with 12 bases in between. The CDR3: CASSEPFRIEQYF. CDR3 nucleotides: TGTGCCAGCAGTGAGCCCTTTAGAATCGAGCAGTACTTC.

There are a few counts of this clone. V usage is TRBV28 and J usage is TRBJ2-3; a possible D gene is TRBD1 (6 bases). Trimming left V 5 bases short and J 0 bases short, with 15 bases between. CDR1 is MDHEN, CDR2 SYDVKM, per germline. There are 16 residues in the CDR3. CDR3 in amino acids: CASSLRTDSSTDTQYF. The CDR3 DNA reads as TGTGCCAGCAGTCTAAGGACAGACTCTAGCACAGATACGCAGTATTTT.

This clone is a singleton in its sample. V gene TRBV18 combines with J gene TRBJ2-7; D perhaps matches TRBD1 (7 bases). Germline loops: CDR1 KGHSH, CDR2 LQKENI. V dropped 4 bases and J dropped 2 bases, with 18 bases sitting between them. The CDR3 contains 16 residues. Written as DNA, the CDR3 is TGTGCCAGCTCACAACTACCGGGGGACAGTACCTACGAGCAGTACTTC. Translating gives CASSQLPGDSTYEQYF. Based on the CDR3 plus reference TRBV18 and TRBJ2-7, the full variable domain is NAGVMQNPRHLVRRRGQEARLRCSPMKGHSHVYWYRQLPEEGLKFMVYLQKENIIDESGMPKERFSAEFPKEGPSILRIQQVVRGDSAAYFCASSQLPGDSTYEQYFGPGTRLTVT.

V is TRBV27 and J is TRBJ2-7; TRBD1 matches at 9 bases. In germline, CDR1 is MNHEY, CDR2 SMNVEV (reference sequence). V lost 4 bases and J lost 5; bases outside the gene matches: 6. The CDR3 extends over 14 amino acids. CDR3 sequence: CASSWGTGRNEQYF. In DNA form, the CDR3 reads TGTGCCAGCAGTTGGGGGACAGGGAGGAACGAGCAGTACTTC.

The V and J genes are TRBV10-3 and TRBJ2-7, with 7 bases matching TRBD1. Germline trimming cut 4 bases from V and 3 bases from J; bases unmatched to any gene: 9. The CDR3 spans 15 residues. CDR1 ENHRY and CDR2 SYGVKD come from the germline V gene. The CDR3 here is CAISATGARYYEQYF. Here the CDR3 DNA reads TGTGCCATCAGTGCAACAGGGGCGAGGTACTACGAGCAGTACTTC.

The chain joins TRBV7-9 to TRBJ1-3; D possibly corresponds to TRBD1 (5 bases). The CDR3 is made up of 16 amino acids. V lost 7 bases to trimming and J lost 4 bases, with 20 bases between them. From germline, CDR1 is SEHNR and CDR2 FQNEAQ (reference sequence). CDR3 nucleotide sequence: TGTGCCAGCACCCGCGGGGGGGGAGCTCAAGGAAACACCATATATTTT. Its translation: CASTRGGGAQGNTIYF.

The CDR3 is CASSVEQVGRKLFF. In DNA form, the CDR3 reads TGTGCCAGCAGCGTAGAACAGGTTGGACGAAAACTGTTTTTT. The chain uses TRBV9 and TRBJ1-4, with a possible D match to TRBD1 (5 bases). This CDR3 is 14 amino acids long. V was cut by 0 bases and J by 10 bases, with 13 bases left in between. Germline CDR1 and CDR2: SGDLS and YYNGEE.

The chain uses TRBV4-1 and TRBJ1-2; D is unclear. The CDR3 has 16 residues. V dropped 4 bases and J dropped 3 bases, with 18 bases sitting between them. The germline V gene has CDR1 MGHRA and CDR2 YSYEKL. The CDR3 here is CASSPRYDGDYYGYTF. Written as DNA, the CDR3 is TGCGCCAGCAGCCCTCGGTATGACGGGGATTACTATGGCTACACCTTC.

The V gene is TRBV6-5, the J gene TRBJ1-2; D gene uncertain. The germline V gene encodes CDR1 MNHEY and CDR2 SVGAGI. CDR3 size: 14 residues. Trimming pared 2 bases from V and 8 bases from J, leaving 15 bases between. CDR3: CASSYGPPSSGYTF. Here the CDR3 DNA reads TGTGCCAGCAGTTACGGTCCCCCTTCTAGCGGCTACACCTTC.

In its sample, this clone was seen once. The chain is built from TRBV18 and TRBJ2-7; 8 nucleotides match TRBD2. V was clipped by 3 bases and J by 5 bases; unmatched bases: 15. CDR1 and CDR2 from the germline V gene are KGHSH and LQKENI. The CDR3 has 17 amino acids. CDR3 protein: CASSPRPGGAGADEQYF. The CDR3 DNA sequence: TGTGCCAGCTCACCGAGGCCCGGTGGAGCGGGAGCCGACGAGCAGTACTTC. Combining the CDR3 with reference TRBV18 and TRBJ2-7 gives the whole variable domain NAGVMQNPRHLVRRRGQEARLRCSPMKGHSHVYWYRQLPEEGLKFMVYLQKENIIDESGMPKERFSAEFPKEGPSILRIQQVVRGDSAAYFCASSPRPGGAGADEQYFGPGTRLTVT.